This TCR beta chain comes out of a study of blood T cells in healthy people across ages (dated by TCRdb to between 2014 and 2016). Turning to the overall study: In model experiments, template switching captured about one uniquely barcoded TCR beta cDNA molecule for every two T cells. Using the same blood draw, the study looked at two additional independent replicas of 1 million unique cDNA reads for two donors, one aged 18 to 30 and the other aged 80 or older. Donors were grouped into four age groups: young (average approximately 15 years), middle-aged (about 38), aged (about 60) and long-lived (just over 80). Age-related changes in TCR beta repertoire diversity were measured in the study by deep sequencing normalized with unique cDNA molecular identifiers. To avoid experimental bias, donors of different ages were randomly spread across the sequencing lanes. What the authors observed across the whole study: Compared with the aged group, the long-lived group had more naive CD4+ T cells, fewer expanded clones and increased TCR diversity, suggesting age selection. As age increased, observed TCR beta diversity per million T cells dropped in a roughly linear way, and a significant reduction was already evident by age 40. Because profiling used bulk unsorted PBMCs, naive and antigen-experienced compartments could not be compared conclusively. Donor CMV infection status was unknown, potentially confounding age-related changes in expanded clonotypes. Estimates of total diversity based on one million sequenced T cells were considered lower bounds and underestimates. A strong correlation was found between observed TCR beta diversity and the percentage of naive T cells measured by flow cytometry.

With respect to this clonotype: It lacks a known antigen. Base quality data are lacking; no much larger clone is found one base away.

The approximately 39 donors, aged about 6 to 95 years, were systemically healthy Caucasian individuals from Russia. About 10 milliliters of peripheral blood were drawn from each donor into EDTA-treated Vacutainer tubes. Ficoll-Paque density-gradient centrifugation was used to isolate PBMCs, with at least 6.5 million per sample. Trizol reagent was used to extract total RNA from the PBMCs, yielding at least 6 micrograms per sample. For every donor, an aliquot of PBMCs went through flow cytometry to measure the percentages of naive CD45RAhigh/CD27high T cells. Here V drops 7 bases and J drops 2 bases, and the junction holds 4 bases not matched to any gene. From its cysteine to its phenylalanine, the CDR3 spans 13 amino acids. CDR3 DNA only is kept here, 39 bases in frame from base 1. CDR1 and CDR2, looked up from the germline V gene, are SNHLY and FYNNEI. Library preparation employed 5' RACE. The instrument was an Illumina HiSeq 2500. The second PCR ran for roughly 7 to 11 cycles and used a J-beta primer mix along with a sample-barcoded 5' primer. A template-switch 5' adaptor carrying 12 random nucleotides introduced a unique molecular identifier onto each TCR beta cDNA molecule. Each sample yielded at least 3 million CDR3-containing paired-end reads. First-strand cDNA synthesis was performed from all RNA using the Mint cDNA synthesis kit, with priming by a TRBC-specific oligonucleotide. After uracil-DNA glycosylase treatment, a first 18-cycle PCR used universal primers M1SS and BC2_uni_R on all cDNA. For the original study's pipeline: For normalization, 1 million high-quality reads were randomly selected from each sample, with every read carrying a distinct molecular identifier. Reads with shared molecular identifiers were discarded instead of being binned into consensus sequences. MiTCR, run with a Q25 quality threshold and the strictest error-elimination algorithm, handled CDR3 identification, clonotype clustering and error correction. Lower-bound total TCR beta diversity was estimated with a nonparametric unseen species model using Euler transformation. TCRdb reworked the public reads: Q25 trimming with fastp, MiXCR clone assembly, productive beta chains retained. Entries that share a CDR3 protein sequence are merged under the most common genes and DNA. In this record, the V and J calls reflect TCRdb's handling and not the investigators' own analysis. This sample lists approximately 600,000 distinct CDR3 sequences; approximately 59% were detected once. The ten largest clonotypes hold approximately 40% of the sample.

This sequence uses TRBV2 and TRBJ1-2, and 7 junctional nucleotides match TRBD1. This clonotype was obtained from a man between 60 and 75 years old in good health. The specimen was blood. The nucleotide sequence reads as follows: TGTGCCAGCAAGACAGGGACGAACTATGGCTACACCTTC. Its protein product is CASKTGTNYGYTF. Outside the CDR3, residues come from the reference TRBV2 and TRBJ1-2 proteins, so the full variable domain is: EPEVTQTPSHQVTQMGQEVILRCVPISNHLYFYWYRQILGQKVEFLVSFYNNEISEKSEIFDDQFSVERPDGSNFTLKIRSTKLEDSAMYFCASKTGTNYGYTFGSGTRLTVV.